This T cell receptor (beta chain) was sequenced in a study of T cell responses to AZD1222 COVID-19 vaccine. The overall study: Researchers grouped second doses given at about 4 or about 12 weeks into one pool. Findings of the study overall: Dominant CD4 TCR responses targeted spike regions 160-218 and 743-854. Spike-specific TCR breadth and depth went up after people got two AZD1222 doses. In a largely white British group with more females than males, clonal diversity was possibly underestimated.

Concerning this clone: Its antigen is unidentified.

With V trimmed by 5 bases and J by 1 base, 9 bases remained unmatched. The V gene's germline CDR1 is LNHDA and CDR2 SQIVND (reference sequence). CDR3 size: 16 residues. Some clones are missing from TCRdb's copy, which holds only in-frame ones; the method was immunoSEQ multiplex PCR. The data hold 150,000 or so clones, with nearly 90% observed a single time. The gene calls are TRBV19 and TRBJ2-5; 8 bases line up with TRBD2. The sequence came from an adult in good health. Sequenced here: peripheral blood, sampled on day 0 of AZD1222 vaccination. CDR3: CASSLGGAGPQETQYF. As DNA, the CDR3 is TGTGCCAGTAGTCTCGGGGGGGCGGGCCCCCAAGAGACCCAGTACTTC. The full variable domain, its missing parts supplied by reference TRBV19 and TRBJ2-5, is DGGITQSPKYLFRKEGQNVTLSCEQNLNHDAMYWYRQDPGQGLRLIYYSQIVNDFQKGDIAEGYSVSREKKESFPLTVTSAQKNPTAFYLCASSLGGAGPQETQYFGPGTRLLVL.